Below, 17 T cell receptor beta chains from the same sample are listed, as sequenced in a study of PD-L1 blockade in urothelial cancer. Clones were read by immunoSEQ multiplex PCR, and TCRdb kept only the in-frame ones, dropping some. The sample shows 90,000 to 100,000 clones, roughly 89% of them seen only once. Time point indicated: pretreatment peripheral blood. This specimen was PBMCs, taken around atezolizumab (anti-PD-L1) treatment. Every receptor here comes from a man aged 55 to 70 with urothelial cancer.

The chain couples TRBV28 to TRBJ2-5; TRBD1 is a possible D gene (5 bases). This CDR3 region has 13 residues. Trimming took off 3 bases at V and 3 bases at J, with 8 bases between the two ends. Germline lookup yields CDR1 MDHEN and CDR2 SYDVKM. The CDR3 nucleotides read TGTGCCAGCAGTTTCAACAGGAAAGAGACCCAGTACTTC. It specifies CASSFNRKETQYF.

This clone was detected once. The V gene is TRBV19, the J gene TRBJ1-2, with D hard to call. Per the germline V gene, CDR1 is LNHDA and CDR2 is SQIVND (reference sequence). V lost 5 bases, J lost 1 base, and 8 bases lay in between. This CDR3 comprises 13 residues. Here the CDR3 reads CASSRTNNYGYTF. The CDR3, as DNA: TGTGCCAGTAGTCGGACTAATAACTATGGCTACACCTTC.

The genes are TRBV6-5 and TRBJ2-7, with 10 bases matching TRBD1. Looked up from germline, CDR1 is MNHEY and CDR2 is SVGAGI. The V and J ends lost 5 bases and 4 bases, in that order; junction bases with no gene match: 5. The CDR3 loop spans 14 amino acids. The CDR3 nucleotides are TGTGCCAGCAGTCGGGGACAGGGGTCGTACGAGCAGTACTTC. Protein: CASSRGQGSYEQYF.

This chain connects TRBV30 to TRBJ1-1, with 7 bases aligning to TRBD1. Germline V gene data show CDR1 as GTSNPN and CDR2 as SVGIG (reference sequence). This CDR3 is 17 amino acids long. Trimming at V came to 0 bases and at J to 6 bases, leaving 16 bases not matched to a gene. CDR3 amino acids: CAWSVRLWDRTTPEAFF. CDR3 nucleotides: TGTGCCTGGAGTGTACGTCTTTGGGACAGAACCACCCCTGAAGCTTTCTTT. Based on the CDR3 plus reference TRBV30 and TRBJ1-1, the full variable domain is SQTIHQWPATLVQPVGSPLSLECTVEGTSNPNLYWYRQAAGRGLQLLFYSVGIGQISSEVPQNLSASRPQDRQFILSSKKLLLSDSGFYLCAWSVRLWDRTTPEAFFGQGTRLTVV.

The CDR3 bases are TGCGCCAGCAGCTTGACCATAACCGGGACAGGGAGCTCCTACGAGCAGTACTTC. Protein sequence: CASSLTITGTGSSYEQYF. This chain links TRBV5-1 with TRBJ2-7; 9 bases are a match to TRBD1. Germline V gives CDR1 SGHRS, CDR2 YFSETQ. This CDR3 has 18 residues. After removal of 1 base from V and 0 bases from J, the junction contained 11 bases not matched to a gene.

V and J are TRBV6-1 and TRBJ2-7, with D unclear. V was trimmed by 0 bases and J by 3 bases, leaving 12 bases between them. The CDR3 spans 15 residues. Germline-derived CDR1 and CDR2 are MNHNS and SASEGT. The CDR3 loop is CASSEAASRNYEQYF. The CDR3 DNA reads TGTGCCAGCAGTGAAGCGGCCTCTAGGAACTACGAGCAGTACTTC.

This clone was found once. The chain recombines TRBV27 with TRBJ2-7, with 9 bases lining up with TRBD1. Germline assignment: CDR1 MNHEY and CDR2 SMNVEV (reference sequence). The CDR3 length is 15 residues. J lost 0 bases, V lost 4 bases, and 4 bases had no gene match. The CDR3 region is CASSSRDRVSYEQYF. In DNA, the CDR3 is TGTGCCAGCAGTTCCCGGGACAGGGTCTCCTACGAGCAGTACTTC.

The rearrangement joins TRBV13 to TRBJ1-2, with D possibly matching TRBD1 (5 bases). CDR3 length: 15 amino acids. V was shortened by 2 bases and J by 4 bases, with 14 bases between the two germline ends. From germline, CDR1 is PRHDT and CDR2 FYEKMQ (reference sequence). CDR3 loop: CASSLTGVAAYGYTF. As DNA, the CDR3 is TGTGCCAGCAGCTTAACGGGGGTAGCGGCCTATGGCTACACCTTC.

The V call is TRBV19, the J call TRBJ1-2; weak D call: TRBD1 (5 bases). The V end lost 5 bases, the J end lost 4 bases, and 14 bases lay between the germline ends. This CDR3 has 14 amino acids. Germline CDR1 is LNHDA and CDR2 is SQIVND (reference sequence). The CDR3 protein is CASSFRGSSYGYTF. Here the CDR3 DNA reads TGTGCCAGTAGTTTCCGGGGGTCGAGCTATGGCTACACCTTC.

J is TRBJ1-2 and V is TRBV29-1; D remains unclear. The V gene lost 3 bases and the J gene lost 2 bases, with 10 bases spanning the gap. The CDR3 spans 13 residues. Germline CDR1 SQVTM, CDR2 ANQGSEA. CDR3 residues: CSVDEGANYGYTF. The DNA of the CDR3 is TGCAGCGTTGACGAGGGAGCCAACTATGGCTACACCTTC.

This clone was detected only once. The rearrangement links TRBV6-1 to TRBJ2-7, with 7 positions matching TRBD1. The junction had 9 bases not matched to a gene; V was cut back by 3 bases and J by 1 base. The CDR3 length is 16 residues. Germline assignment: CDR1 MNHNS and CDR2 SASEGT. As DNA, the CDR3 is TGTGCCAGCAGTGACCGACCGTGGGACAGTTCCTACGAGCAGTACTTC. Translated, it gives CASSDRPWDSSYEQYF.

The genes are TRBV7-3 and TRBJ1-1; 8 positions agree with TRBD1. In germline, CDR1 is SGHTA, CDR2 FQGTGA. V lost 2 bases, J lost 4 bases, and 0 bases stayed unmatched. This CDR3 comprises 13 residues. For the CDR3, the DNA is TGTGCCAGCAGCTTACAGGGGGCCACTGAAGCTTTCTTT. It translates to CASSLQGATEAFF.

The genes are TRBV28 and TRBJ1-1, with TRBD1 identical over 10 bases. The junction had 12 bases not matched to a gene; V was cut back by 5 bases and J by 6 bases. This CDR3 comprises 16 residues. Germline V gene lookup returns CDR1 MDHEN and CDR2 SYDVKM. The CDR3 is CASSVPGQGTFAEAFF. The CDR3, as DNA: TGTGCCAGCAGTGTCCCGGGACAGGGGACGTTCGCTGAAGCTTTCTTT.

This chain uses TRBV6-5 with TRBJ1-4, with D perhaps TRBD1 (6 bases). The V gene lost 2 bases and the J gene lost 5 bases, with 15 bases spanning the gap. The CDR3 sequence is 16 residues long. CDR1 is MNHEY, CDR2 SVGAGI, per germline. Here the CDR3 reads CASSYVRGRVNEKLFF. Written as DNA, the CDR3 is TGTGCCAGCAGTTACGTCAGGGGCCGCGTCAATGAAAAACTGTTTTTT.

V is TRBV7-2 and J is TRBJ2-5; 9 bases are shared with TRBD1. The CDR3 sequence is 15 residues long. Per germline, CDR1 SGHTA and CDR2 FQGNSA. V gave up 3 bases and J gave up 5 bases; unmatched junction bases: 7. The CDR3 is CASSLRGQGTETQYF. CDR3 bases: TGTGCCAGCAGCTTGAGAGGACAGGGGACCGAGACCCAGTACTTC.

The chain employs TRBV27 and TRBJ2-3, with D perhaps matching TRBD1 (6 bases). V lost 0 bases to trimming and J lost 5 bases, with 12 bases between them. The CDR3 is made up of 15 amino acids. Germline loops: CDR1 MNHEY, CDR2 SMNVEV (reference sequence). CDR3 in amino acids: CASSLSPGVGDTQYF. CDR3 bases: TGTGCCAGCAGTTTATCCCCAGGGGTTGGAGATACGCAGTATTTT.

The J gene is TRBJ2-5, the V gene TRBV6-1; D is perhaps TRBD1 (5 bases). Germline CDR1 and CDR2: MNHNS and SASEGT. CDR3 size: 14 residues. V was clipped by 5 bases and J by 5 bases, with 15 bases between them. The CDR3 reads CASSRTGDRETQYF. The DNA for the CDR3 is TGTGCCAGCAGTCGAACAGGCGATAGGGAGACCCAGTACTTC.